This section outlines one T cell receptor (beta chain) sequence together with its context. The germline gives CDR1 SNHLY, CDR2 FYNNEI. V was trimmed by 3 bases and J by 8 bases, leaving 7 bases between them. The CDR3 extends over 12 amino acids. This entry belongs to a study of blood T cell repertoires in COVID-19. Per the authors' pipeline: Amplification of reference gene primers was used by the study to estimate nucleated cell counts. The protocol was immunoSEQ multiplex PCR, while the TCRdb copy is restricted to in-frame clones and leaves out a portion. The D gene and trimming were derived from the DNA, and the V and J assignments and clone size from that table. The sample records 100,000 to 150,000 clones, around 84% being singletons.

The sample was PBMCs or T cells enriched from blood (not recorded which). This TCR came from a man aged 35 to 55 with acute COVID-19. The V and J genes are TRBV2 and TRBJ1-4; perhaps TRBD1 as D (5 bases). CDR3 DNA: TGTGCCAGCAGTGACCAGGGAGAAAAACTGTTTTTT. Its translation: CASSDQGEKLFF.